These T cell receptor beta chains were read from a single sample in a study of T cells in Graves' hyperthyroidism and ophthalmopathy. TCRdb itself ran the multiplex PCR reads through MiXCR, one entry per CDR3 protein. The sample records hundreds of thousands of distinct CDR3 sequences, 18% being singletons. The sample was blood. The source of these receptors is a woman aged 45 to 65 with Graves' hyperthyroidism that later progressed to Graves' ophthalmopathy. The CDR3 runs from the conserved cysteine through the conserved F or W. D genes are given only for firm matches. Clone size is not always given. Where it is, it says once, few, many or a class for expanded clones.

j_gene,v_gene,abundance,d_gene,CDR3aa,CDR3nt
TRBJ1-3,TRBV20-1,.,TRBD1,CSARDGDRGRGNTIYF,TGCAGTGCTAGAGATGGGGACAGGGGACGTGGAAACACCATATATTTT
TRBJ2-2,TRBV5-1,.,.,CASSLEGPSGELFF,TGCGCCAGCAGCTTGGAGGGCCCGAGCGGGGAGCTGTTTTTT
TRBJ2-5,TRBV29-1,few,.,CSVAGTPQETQYF,TGCAGCGTTGCTGGGACCCCACAAGAGACCCAGTACTTC
TRBJ1-4,TRBV20-1,many,.,CSASKDGDSNEKLFF,TGCAGTGCGAGTAAGGACGGCGACAGTAATGAAAAACTGTTTTTT
TRBJ2-3,TRBV12-3/TRBV12-4,many,TRBD2,CASSSKTSGNTDTQYF,TGTGCCAGCAGTTCGAAGACTAGCGGAAATACAGATACGCAGTATTTT
TRBJ1-2,TRBV12-3/TRBV12-4,.,.,CASSLATVANGYTF,TGTGCCAGCAGTTTAGCGACAGTAGCGAATGGCTACACCTTC
TRBJ1-1,TRBV6-2/TRBV6-3,few,.,CASRGGARGGNTEAFF,TGTGCCAGCAGGGGGGGGGCCCGGGGGGGGAACACTGAAGCTTTCTTT
TRBJ2-1,TRBV3-1,many,.,CASSQDGGSYNEQFF,TGTGCCAGCAGCCAAGACGGGGGATCCTACAATGAGCAGTTCTTC
TRBJ1-5,TRBV24-1,few,.,CATSDGRAGQPQHF,TGTGCCACCAGTGATGGGCGAGCCGGTCAGCCCCAGCATTTT
TRBJ2-5,TRBV24-1,few,.,CATSDLTVQYF,TGTGCCACCAGTGATTTGACAGTCCAGTACTTC
TRBJ1-2,TRBV15,many,.,CATSRDFGPRKIYGYTF,TGTGCCACCAGCAGAGATTTCGGTCCGCGAAAGATCTATGGCTACACCTTC
TRBJ1-1,TRBV7-9,many,.,CATEDVGDTEAFF,TGTGCCACCGAGGACGTGGGGGACACTGAAGCTTTCTTT
TRBJ1-1,TRBV9,few,.,CASTGREGHTEAFF,TGTGCCAGCACCGGACGGGAGGGTCACACTGAAGCTTTCTTT
TRBJ1-1,TRBV6-1,many,TRBD1,CASSRQGTFNTEAFF,TGTGCCAGCAGTCGACAGGGAACTTTTAACACTGAAGCTTTCTTT
TRBJ1-1,TRBV7-7,few,.,CANSLGVNTEAFF,TGTGCTAACAGCTTAGGAGTGAACACTGAAGCTTTCTTT
TRBJ2-4,TRBV10-3,once,TRBD1,CAIRPGTGVAKNIQYF,TGTGCCATCAGGCCCGGGACAGGGGTAGCCAAAAACATTCAGTACTTC
TRBJ1-5,TRBV3-1,many,.,CASSQSDDQPQHF,TGTGCCAGCAGCCAATCTGATGATCAGCCCCAGCATTTT
TRBJ2-7,TRBV7-2,few,.,CASSLGAYSYEQYF,TGTGCCAGCAGCTTAGGGGCGTACTCCTACGAGCAGTACTTC
TRBJ1-2,TRBV6-2/TRBV6-3,.,.,CASTVRYGYTF,TGTGCCAGCACAGTTCGATATGGCTACACCTTC
TRBJ1-1,TRBV13,many,.,CASSLWGGNAEAFF,TGTGCCAGCAGCTTATGGGGCGGGAACGCTGAAGCTTTCTTT
TRBJ2-3,TRBV6-1,many,.,CASISWSRGTDTQYF,TGTGCCAGCATCTCCTGGAGCAGAGGCACAGATACGCAGTATTTT
TRBJ2-1,TRBV7-2,.,.,CASRGEAVMKENNEQFF,TGTGCCAGCAGGGGTGAGGCGGTGATGAAGGAAAACAATGAGCAGTTCTTC
TRBJ1-3,TRBV20-1,few,.,CSAREASSGNTIYF,TGCAGTGCTAGGGAAGCTAGCTCTGGAAACACCATATATTTT
TRBJ1-2,TRBV18,few,.,CASSSDTRNYGYTF,TGTGCCAGCTCATCGGACACACGAAACTATGGCTACACCTTC
TRBJ1-1,TRBV19,many,.,CASSIGGYTEAFF,TGTGCCAGTAGTATAGGAGGGTACACTGAAGCTTTCTTT
TRBJ1-6,TRBV19,few,.,CASSTRWQGNSPLHF,TGTGCCAGTAGCACAAGGTGGCAGGGTAATTCACCCCTCCACTTT
TRBJ2-5,TRBV6-5,many,.,CASSYSLGGWKTQYF,TGTGCCAGCAGTTACTCGCTGGGGGGCTGGAAGACCCAGTACTTC
TRBJ1-4,TRBV7-6,.,TRBD1,CASSSGTGIMINEKLFF,TGTGCCAGCAGCTCCGGGACAGGGATTATGATTAATGAAAAACTGTTTTTT
TRBJ2-5,TRBV6-1,.,.,CASSSSQPQTQYF,TGTGCCAGCAGTTCAAGCCAGCCCCAGACCCAGTACTTC
TRBJ2-7,TRBV30,.,.,CAWASGQLRTYEQYF,TGTGCCTGGGCTTCCGGACAGTTAAGGACCTACGAGCAGTACTTC
TRBJ2-7,TRBV30,few,.,CAWRYFGAAYEQYF,TGTGCCTGGAGATACTTTGGGGCGGCCTACGAGCAGTACTTC
TRBJ1-1,TRBV27,many,TRBD1,CASRKDRGNTEAFF,TGTGCCAGCAGAAAAGACAGGGGTAACACTGAAGCTTTCTTT
TRBJ2-7,TRBV7-3,.,TRBD2,CASSLLGGGDEQYF,TGTGCCAGCAGCTTACTCGGGGGGGGGGACGAGCAGTACTTC
TRBJ2-7,TRBV29-1,.,TRBD2,CSVQPGRGSYEQYF,TGCAGCGTCCAACCTGGGCGGGGGTCCTACGAGCAGTACTTC
TRBJ1-2,TRBV6-1,few,TRBD1,CASSAGTGASGYTF,TGTGCCAGCAGTGCCGGGACAGGGGCTAGTGGCTACACCTTC
TRBJ1-2,TRBV27,many,.,CASRPTVNYGYTF,TGTGCCAGCAGACCGACAGTGAACTATGGCTACACCTTC
TRBJ1-4,TRBV6-5,few,.,CASSYLQADEKLFF,TGTGCCAGCAGTTACTTACAGGCAGATGAAAAACTGTTTTTT
TRBJ2-1,TRBV3-1,many,.,CASSQDLTSYNEQFF,TGTGCCAGCAGCCAAGACCTCACCTCCTACAATGAGCAGTTCTTC
TRBJ2-2,TRBV19,.,.,CASSKRQVGTGELFF,TGTGCCAGTAGTAAGAGACAGGTCGGCACCGGGGAGCTGTTTTTT
TRBJ2-1,TRBV6-1,.,.,CASSEDYSYNEQFF,TGTGCCAGCAGTGAAGACTATTCCTACAATGAGCAGTTCTTC
TRBJ1-2,TRBV2,many,.,CASSGYGYTF,TGTGCCAGCAGTGGGTATGGCTACACCTTC
TRBJ1-5,TRBV19,.,TRBD1,CASKNPGQGRDNQPQHF,TGTGCCAGTAAGAACCCGGGACAGGGAAGGGACAATCAGCCCCAGCATTTT
TRBJ2-1,TRBV19,few,.,CASSGGGRDEQFF,TGTGCCAGTAGTGGGGGGGGCAGGGATGAGCAGTTCTTC
TRBJ2-6,TRBV30,few,.,CAWSARLRSGANVLTF,TGTGCCTGGAGTGCAAGACTTCGCTCTGGGGCCAACGTCCTGACTTTC
TRBJ1-2,TRBV4-1,few,TRBD1,CASSQDWGTGSGYTF,TGCGCCAGCAGCCAAGATTGGGGGACAGGGTCTGGCTACACCTTC
TRBJ2-1,TRBV4-2,few,.,CASSQDLSPWGLYVEQFF,TGTGCCAGCAGCCAAGACCTGAGCCCTTGGGGCCTTTACGTTGAGCAGTTCTTC
TRBJ2-7,TRBV20-1,many,.,CSASPPDASYEQYF,TGCAGTGCTAGCCCCCCGGACGCGTCCTACGAGCAGTACTTC
TRBJ1-3,TRBV12-3/TRBV12-4,few,.,CASSSLHSGNTIYF,TGTGCCAGCAGCTCCCTTCACTCTGGAAACACCATATATTTT
TRBJ1-5,TRBV6-2/TRBV6-3,few,TRBD1,CASMVDRGGQPQHF,TGTGCCAGCATGGTTGACAGGGGAGGGCAGCCCCAGCATTTT
TRBJ2-1,TRBV20-1,few,TRBD2,CSARTSGGLRSYNEQFF,TGCAGTGCCAGGACTAGCGGGGGCCTCCGCTCCTACAATGAGCAGTTCTTC
TRBJ2-3,TRBV7-6,many,.,CASSPGGGSDTQYF,TGTGCCAGCAGCCCTGGGGGGGGCTCAGATACGCAGTATTTT
TRBJ1-2,TRBV7-9,many,.,CASSLVPAGNYGYTF,TGTGCCAGCAGCTTAGTTCCGGCAGGCAACTATGGCTACACCTTC
TRBJ2-7,TRBV12-3/TRBV12-4,.,TRBD1,CASRRTGGGSCEQYF,TGTGCCAGCAGGCGGACAGGGGGCGGTTCCTGCGAGCAGTACTTC
TRBJ1-5,TRBV12-3/TRBV12-4,many,.,CASSLPLAGAVLNQPQHF,TGTGCCAGCAGTTTACCACTTGCTGGGGCAGTCCTCAATCAGCCCCAGCATTTT
TRBJ2-7,TRBV5-6,.,TRBD1,CASSSGQILVNEQYF,TGTGCCAGCAGCTCGGGACAGATTTTGGTCAACGAGCAGTACTTC